Following are 15 T cell receptor beta chains from one sample sequenced in a study of T cell responses to AZD1222 COVID-19 vaccine. Sequencing used immunoSEQ multiplex PCR; TCRdb keeps in-frame clones, though not all of them. The sample shows around 87,000 clones, 70% to 90% of them seen only once. The sample here was peripheral blood, taken on day 0 of AZD1222 vaccination. The receptors derive from an adult in good health.

The V call is TRBV6-2 or TRBV6-3, the J call TRBJ2-5; TRBD2 might be the D (7 bases). V was shortened by 4 bases and J by 1 base, with 16 bases between the two germline ends. CDR1 is MNHEY and CDR2 is SVGEGT in the germline V gene. The CDR3 extends over 16 amino acids. The CDR3 DNA sequence: TGTGCCAGCAGTTCCCTAGGGGGGGACGCCCAAGAGACCCAGTACTTC. Residues: CASSSLGGDAQETQYF.

This sequence joins TRBV5-1 and TRBJ1-4; D is unresolved. The CDR3 consists of 15 residues. Germline assignment: CDR1 SGHRS and CDR2 YFSETQ. V was pared by 0 bases and J by 4 bases, with 10 bases between. CDR3 protein: CASSLAGPRNEKLFF. CDR3 in DNA: TGCGCCAGCAGCTTGGCCGGGCCACGTAATGAAAAACTGTTTTTT.

V usage is TRBV13 and J usage is TRBJ2-7; D call uncertain. CDR1 and CDR2 from the germline V gene are PRHDT and FYEKMQ (reference sequence). Trimming stripped 5 bases from V and 4 bases from J, with 24 bases between. CDR3 length: 17 residues. In nucleotides, the CDR3 is TGTGCCAGCAGCGCCGGGCCGCCTCGAGTGGCTACTTACGAGCAGTACTTC. This sequence encodes CASSAGPPRVATYEQYF.

This chain connects TRBV5-1 to TRBJ1-6; D remains unclear. Germline V gene data show CDR1 as SGHRS and CDR2 as YFSETQ. This CDR3 contains 14 residues. V was cut by 0 bases and J by 8 bases, with 9 bases left in between. In nucleotides, the CDR3 is TGCGCCAGCAGCTTGGAGCCTATGGATTCACCCCTCCACTTT. Its translation is CASSLEPMDSPLHF.

The V gene is TRBV2, the J gene TRBJ1-2; perhaps TRBD1 as D (5 bases). Germline-derived CDR1 and CDR2 are SNHLY and FYNNEI. V was clipped by 2 bases and J by 4 bases, with 14 bases between them. The CDR3 contains 15 residues. CDR3 in amino acids: CASSENRQTAYGYTF. In DNA form, the CDR3 reads TGTGCCAGCAGTGAAAATCGGCAGACAGCCTATGGCTACACCTTC.

J is TRBJ1-5 and V is TRBV3-1 (or the pseudogene TRBV3-2), with no clear D. Looked up from germline, CDR1 is LGHDT and CDR2 is YNNKEL (reference sequence). CDR3 length: 14 residues. Trimming cost V 0 bases and J 0 bases, with 3 bases left between them. DNA for the CDR3: TGTGCCAGCAGCCAAGATCATAGCAATCAGCCCCAGCATTTT. This codes for CASSQDHSNQPQHF.

The chain links TRBV4-1 to TRBJ2-5, with 9 bases identical to TRBD2. The CDR3 has 17 amino acids. CDR1 and CDR2 from the germline V gene are MGHRA and YSYEKL. J was trimmed by 7 bases and V by 0 bases; bases with no gene match: 12. In nucleotides, the CDR3 is TGCGCCAGCAGCCAAGAGTTCTATGGCGGGGGGGCTGGGACCCAGTACTTC. It yields the protein CASSQEFYGGGAGTQYF.

V gene TRBV10-2 combines with J gene TRBJ1-6; D remains unclear. In germline, CDR1 is WSHSY, CDR2 SAAADI. This CDR3 has 14 residues. V lost 3 bases and J 7 bases, leaving 10 bases between the germline ends. CDR3 sequence: CASSDRLINSPLHF. In DNA form, the CDR3 reads TGCGCCAGCAGTGACAGGTTGATAAATTCACCCCTCCACTTT.

The genes are TRBV7-7 and TRBJ1-2; perhaps TRBD1 as D (6 bases). This CDR3 has 14 amino acids. In germline, CDR1 is SSHAT, CDR2 FNYEAQ (reference sequence). CDR3 sequence reads: CARGGAQGPYGYTF. CDR3 nucleotide sequence: TGTGCTCGGGGGGGGGCACAGGGACCTTATGGCTACACCTTC.

The V and J genes are TRBV28 and TRBJ1-1; D call uncertain. The CDR3 runs 13 residues. CDR1 and CDR2 (germline): MDHEN, SYDVKM. V gave up 7 bases and J gave up 0 bases, with 9 bases separating them. The CDR3 nucleotides are TGTGCCAGCACTACCCCCATGAACACTGAAGCTTTCTTT. Translation gives CASTTPMNTEAFF. Full variable domain (remainder filled in from reference TRBV28 and TRBJ1-1): DVKVTQSSRYLVKRTGEKVFLECVQDMDHENMFWYRQDPGLGLRLIYFSYDVKMKEKGDIPEGYSVSREKKERFSLILESASTNQTSMYLCASTTPMNTEAFFGQGTRLTVV.

This clone occurred once. The rearrangement joins TRBV7-8 to TRBJ2-5, with D perhaps TRBD2 (6 bases). The germline gives CDR1 SGHVS, CDR2 FQNEAQ. V was clipped by 5 bases and J by 4 bases, with 20 bases between them. This CDR3 has 16 residues. The CDR3 loop reads CASSPWVRGRRETQYF. CDR3 DNA sequence: TGTGCCAGCAGCCCCTGGGTGAGAGGGAGGCGAGAGACCCAGTACTTC.

The rearrangement links TRBV5-8 to TRBJ1-4; D is unclear. V dropped 0 bases and J dropped 0 bases, with 9 bases sitting between them. CDR3 length equals 16 residues. Germline V lookup: CDR1 SGHTS, CDR2 YDEGEE. The CDR3 region is CASSLVTFSTNEKLFF. The DNA for the CDR3 is TGTGCCAGCAGCTTGGTCACCTTTTCAACTAATGAAAAACTGTTTTTT.

The chain is built from TRBV30 and TRBJ1-4; D possibly corresponds to TRBD1 (6 bases). Trimming pared 3 bases from V and 2 bases from J, leaving 16 bases between. The CDR3 runs to 16 residues. CDR1 is GTSNPN, CDR2 SVGIG, per germline (reference sequence). The DNA for the CDR3 is TGTGCCTGGAGGGCGGGTCGAGGGGGGACTAATGAAAAACTGTTTTTT. Translating gives CAWRAGRGGTNEKLFF.

This clone was seen more than once but under ten times. The rearrangement uses TRBV19 and TRBJ2-2; 7 bases match TRBD1. With 6 bases clipped from V and 4 bases from J, the junction kept 14 bases outside the gene matches. Germline V gene sequence: CDR1 LNHDA, CDR2 SQIVND (reference sequence). This CDR3 contains 17 residues. CDR3: CASSQNSGTVSTGELFF. The CDR3 DNA is TGTGCCAGTAGCCAGAACTCCGGGACAGTGAGCACCGGGGAGCTGTTTTTT.

CDR3 coding DNA: TGTGCCAGCAGTCCAGACAGGCCTCAGCCCCAGCATTTT. This gives the protein CASSPDRPQPQHF. V gene TRBV12-3 or TRBV12-4 combines with J gene TRBJ1-5; tentatively, D is TRBD1 (6 bases). The CDR3 is made up of 13 amino acids. Trimming left V 5 bases short and J 6 bases short, with 11 bases between.